A selection of T cell receptor beta chains follows, all from one sample in a study of beta chain features in type 1 diabetes. Here immunoSEQ multiplex PCR was the method, and the copy in TCRdb shows in-frame clones only, minus some. The data contain roughly 140,000 clones, over 9% of them singletons. Material: central memory CD4+ T cells from blood. Receptors were obtained from a man aged 25-45 years with type 1 diabetes. Each CDR3 is given with its conserved first and last residue. D genes are given only for firm matches. The size entry is marked missing in some rows and otherwise reads once, few, many or a size class.

J gene | D gene | clone size | V gene | CDR3 protein | CDR3 DNA
TRBJ1-5 | - | few | TRBV28 | CASSFPQGYQPQHF | TGTGCCAGCAGTTTTCCCCAGGGTTATCAGCCCCAGCATTTT
TRBJ2-2 | - | - | TRBV7-2 | CASKFGAAGELFF | TGTGCCAGCAAGTTCGGTGCGGCCGGGGAGCTGTTTTTT
TRBJ1-4 | TRBD1 | few | TRBV29-1 | CSVDKTGTGDEKLFF | TGCAGCGTCGATAAGACCGGGACAGGTGATGAAAAACTGTTTTTT
TRBJ1-1 | - | - | TRBV7-9 | CASSSDGQMNTEAFF | TGTGCCAGCAGCTCTGACGGACAGATGAACACTGAAGCTTTCTTT
TRBJ2-3 | - | - | TRBV28 | CASVRQGTDTQYF | TGTGCCAGCGTCAGGCAGGGGACAGATACGCAGTATTTT
TRBJ2-7 | - | - | TRBV5-1 | CASSYKTESYEQYF | TGCGCCAGCAGCTATAAGACAGAGTCCTACGAGCAGTACTTC
TRBJ1-1 | TRBD1 | - | TRBV7-3 | CASSPAGGAAFF | TGTGCCAGCAGCCCCGCAGGGGGTGCTGCTTTCTTT
TRBJ2-7 | - | - | TRBV30 | CAWSPGPEYEQYF | TGTGCCTGGAGTCCAGGGCCGGAATACGAGCAGTACTTC
TRBJ2-5 | - | few | TRBV7-8 | CASSFPQRSKTQYF | TGTGCCAGCAGCTTCCCGCAGCGGTCAAAGACCCAGTACTTC
TRBJ2-7 | TRBD1 | - | TRBV4-2 | CASSPTPGQGPLYEQYF | TGTGCCAGCAGCCCTACTCCTGGACAGGGGCCTCTCTACGAGCAGTACTTC
TRBJ1-5 | - | - | TRBV6-6 | CASSYSGDQPQHF | TGTGCCAGCAGTTACTCAGGGGATCAGCCCCAGCATTTT
TRBJ2-2 | TRBD2 | - | TRBV2 | CASSPSGRRTGELFF | TGTGCCAGCAGTCCTAGCGGGAGGAGAACCGGGGAGCTGTTTTTT
TRBJ2-1 | TRBD2 | - | TRBV5-1 | CASSTSLAGPGYNEQFF | TGCGCCAGCAGCACTTCTTTAGCGGGGCCCGGGTACAATGAGCAGTTCTTC
TRBJ2-5 | - | few | TRBV4-3 | CASSQDHVETQYF | TGCGCCAGCAGCCAAGATCATGTAGAGACCCAGTACTTC
TRBJ2-1 | - | few | TRBV2 | CASKGQIYNEQFF | TGTGCCAGCAAGGGGCAAATTTACAATGAGCAGTTCTTC
TRBJ2-5 | - | few | TRBV7-2 | CASSPSSQGGQETQYF | TGTGCCAGCAGCCCTTCTAGCCAGGGGGGCCAAGAGACCCAGTACTTC
TRBJ2-7 | TRBD1 | - | TRBV7-3 | CASSEAGQGSPWFF | TGTGCCAGCAGCGAGGCGGGACAGGGGTCGCCTTGGTTCTTC